The 7 T cell receptor beta chains in this list originate from one sample, sequenced in a study of blood T cells in healthy people across ages. The use of a sample-barcoded 5' primer and a J-beta primer mix characterized a second PCR of roughly 7 to 11 cycles. TCRdb processed the 5' RACE reads anew with MiXCR; each CDR3 protein has one entry. Among approximately 1.5 million distinct CDR3 sequences listed, roughly 32% were seen once. Sequenced material: blood. Receptors originate from a woman aged 25 to 39 in good health.

This clonotype was seen repeatedly, ten times or more. This sequence joins TRBV7-2 and TRBJ2-7; 9 bases match TRBD1. The CDR3 consists of 14 residues. The J segment lost 4 bases and the V segment lost 5 bases, leaving 6 bases of the junction unmatched. Germline V gene data show CDR1 as SGHTA and CDR2 as FQGNSA. The CDR3 nucleotides are TGTGCCAGCAGCGCGGGACAGGGAAGATACGAGCAGTACTTC. This sequence encodes CASSAGQGRYEQYF.

This clonotype was detected ten times or more. V and J are TRBV7-9 and TRBJ2-4; 7 positions match TRBD2. The CDR3 has 14 amino acids. V lost 4 bases and J lost 6; bases outside the gene matches: 6. Looked up from germline, CDR1 is SEHNR and CDR2 is FQNEAQ (reference sequence). CDR3 region: CASSSTSFGNIQYF. The CDR3 DNA reads TGTGCCAGCAGCTCGACTAGCTTCGGAAACATTCAGTACTTC. Combining the CDR3 with reference TRBV7-9 and TRBJ2-4 gives the whole variable domain DTGVSQNPRHKITKRGQNVTFRCDPISEHNRLYWYRQTLGQGPEFLTYFQNEAQLEKSRLLSDRFSAERPKGSFSTLEIQRTEQGDSAMYLCASSSTSFGNIQYFGAGTRLSVL.

The chain employs TRBV5-1 and TRBJ2-1, with a tentative D call TRBD2 (5 bases). CDR3 size: 15 residues. Germline V CDR1 and CDR2: SGHRS, YFSETQ. Deletions cut 0 bases from V and 6 bases from J, with 13 bases between. The CDR3 region is CASSLVGSLPNEQFF. For the CDR3, the DNA is TGCGCCAGCAGCTTGGTGGGGAGCCTCCCCAATGAGCAGTTCTTC.

The chain carries TRBV5-1 and TRBJ1-2, with D tentatively TRBD1 (6 bases). V lost 0 bases and J 2 bases, leaving 17 bases between the germline ends. Germline-derived CDR1 and CDR2 are SGHRS and YFSETQ. The length of the CDR3 is 17 residues. The CDR3 DNA reads as TGCGCCAGCAGCTTGGAGTTTTATACAGGACAGAACTATGGCTACACCTTC. Protein product: CASSLEFYTGQNYGYTF.

The gene calls are TRBV6-5 and TRBJ2-1; 7 bases agree with TRBD2. The CDR3 has 19 residues. J was trimmed by 9 bases and V by 0 bases; bases with no gene match: 20. In germline, CDR1 is MNHEY, CDR2 SVGAGI. DNA for the CDR3: TGTGCCAGCAGTTACTCGCCCATATACTTAGCGGGTGAAGGCAGTGAGCAGTTCTTC. Amino acid sequence: CASSYSPIYLAGEGSEQFF.

This sequence joins TRBV2 and TRBJ1-2, with TRBD1 as a possible D gene (6 bases). The germline CDR1 and CDR2 sequences are SNHLY and FYNNEI. This CDR3 has 13 residues. V was pared by 5 bases and J by 7 bases, with 14 bases between. CDR3 coding DNA: TGTGCCAGCAGTCTGGTCGCAGGGGCTGGCTACACCTTC. Translation: CASSLVAGAGYTF.

The chain couples TRBV12-3 or TRBV12-4 to TRBJ2-3, with 9 positions matching TRBD2. The CDR3 is 12 residues long. V was clipped by 4 bases and J by 8 bases; unmatched bases: 1. The CDR3 nucleotides read TGTGCCAGCAGTTGGGGACTAGCTACGCAGTATTTT. Encoded protein: CASSWGLATQYF.